Below, one T cell receptor beta chain is given with its context. The antigen remains unidentified. The ends lost 1 base at V and 0 bases at J; junction bases unmatched: 3. CDR3 length equals 16 residues. Germline V gene lookup returns CDR1 SGHKS and CDR2 YYEKEE (reference sequence). As originally analysed: ImmunoSEQ yielded junction-only sequences lacking quality scores, so filtering differed. Assay used: immunoSEQ multiplex PCR; TCRdb lists only in-frame clones, some missing. The DNA was the basis for D and trimming; V, J and clone size are from that table. The table records some 360,000 clones, about 73% of them present only once. These data come from a study of shared clonotypes between healthy human individuals. Regarding the study as a whole: Apart from blood, nothing was sampled; tissue repertoires likely differ.

V usage is TRBV5-5 and J usage is TRBJ2-1; 8 nucleotides line up with TRBD2. This clonotype originated in a man aged 30-40 years in good health. Sequenced material: memory CD4+ T cells sorted from blood. Stated subset: CD45RA-negative fraction. The CDR3 loop is CASSLRSGSSYNEQFF. Written as DNA, the CDR3 is TGTGCCAGCAGCTTGCGCAGCGGGAGCTCCTACAATGAGCAGTTCTTC.